This passage covers 23 T cell receptor beta chains from one sample sequenced in a study of response to subunit inactivated influenza vaccine. In TCRdb, the RT-PCR reads were re-called with MiXCR into one record per CDR3 protein. The table lists roughly 290,000 distinct CDR3 sequences, around a fifth of them singletons. The source was PBMCs from blood, collected about 20 months after vaccination. The receptor source for this set is a man aged 45 to 75 who received an inactivated influenza vaccine.

This sequence joins TRBV6-2 or TRBV6-3 and TRBJ2-1; 12 positions agree with TRBD2. Per germline, CDR1 MNHEY and CDR2 SVGEGT. V was pared by 7 bases and J by 7 bases, with 5 bases of the junction left unmatched. This CDR3 is built from 14 residues. This chain's CDR3 is CASTRLAGVNEQFF. CDR3 bases: TGTGCCAGCACAAGACTAGCGGGAGTTAATGAGCAGTTCTTC.

There are a few counts of this clonotype. The chain is built from TRBV4-2 and TRBJ2-1, with TRBD2 identical over 10 bases. Trimming at V came to 3 bases and at J to 2 bases, leaving 7 bases not matched to a gene. CDR1 and CDR2 (germline): LGHNA, YNFKEQ. This CDR3 spans 17 amino acids. The CDR3 nucleotides read TGTGCCAGCAGCCAGGGGCTAGCGGGAGCTACCTACAATGAGCAGTTCTTC. Its translation: CASSQGLAGATYNEQFF.

In its sample, this clonotype was seen a few times. The chain has TRBV6-2 or TRBV6-3 and TRBJ1-5; D gene uncertain. This CDR3 comprises 18 residues. V gave up 0 bases and J gave up 0 bases, with 15 bases separating them. Looked up from germline, CDR1 is MNHEY and CDR2 is SVGEGT. CDR3 sequence: CASSYSTRLYYSNQPQHF. As DNA, the CDR3 is TGTGCCAGCAGTTACTCGACGCGGCTTTATTATAGCAATCAGCCCCAGCATTTT.

In its sample, this clonotype was seen a few times. The chain links TRBV20-1 to TRBJ1-5; a weak D match, TRBD1 (6 bases). The CDR3 spans 16 residues. The germline V gene encodes CDR1 DFQATT and CDR2 SNEGSKA (reference sequence). The ends were cut back, 5 bases at V and 1 base at J, with 18 bases in the middle. The CDR3 protein is CSADPGRGMSNQPQHF. The CDR3 coding sequence is TGCAGTGCTGACCCAGGCAGGGGTATGAGCAATCAGCCCCAGCATTTT.

This clonotype came up many times. This chain joins TRBV30 and TRBJ1-3, with TRBD1 matching over 9 bases. Germline V gene sequence: CDR1 GTSNPN, CDR2 SVGIG (reference sequence). Trimming at V came to 2 bases and at J to 3 bases, leaving 11 bases not matched to a gene. There are 17 residues in the CDR3. The CDR3 loop reads CAWSRAGTGTIGNTIYF. In DNA form, the CDR3 reads TGTGCCTGGAGTAGAGCCGGGACAGGGACTATTGGAAACACCATATATTTT.

This clonotype was counted many times. V and J are TRBV9 and TRBJ1-1; D unclear. The CDR3 is 15 residues long. V lost 3 bases to trimming and J lost 0 bases, with 12 bases between them. Germline V gene lookup returns CDR1 SGDLS and CDR2 YYNGEE. CDR3 bases: TGTGCCAGCAGCGCCCAAGTAGGAATGAACACTGAAGCTTTCTTT. The encoded protein is CASSAQVGMNTEAFF.

The chain joins TRBV2 to TRBJ1-6; the match to TRBD1 covers 12 bases. The CDR3 spans 15 residues. Germline CDR1 reads SNHLY; CDR2 reads FYNNEI. V shed 7 bases, J shed 9 bases, and the junction held 7 bases outside the gene matches. In nucleotides, the CDR3 is TGTGCCAGCAATCCCCGGGACAGGGGGCTTTCACCCCTCCACTTT. Translation: CASNPRDRGLSPLHF.

The genes are TRBV7-8 and TRBJ2-1; TRBD2 might be the D (5 bases). The germline CDR1 and CDR2 sequences are SGHVS and FQNEAQ. V dropped 5 bases and J dropped 1 base, with 12 bases sitting between them. The CDR3 has 15 residues. DNA of the CDR3: TGTGCCAGCAGCCCTTCAGGAGGTTCCTACAATGAGCAGTTCTTC. It specifies CASSPSGGSYNEQFF.

This clonotype was seen only a few times. This chain joins TRBV21-1 and TRBJ1-5. TRBV21-1 is noted as a pseudogene. The CDR3 totals 17 residues. CDR3 sequence (DNA): TGTGCCAGCAGCAAAGGACTGACGGAGGGGAGCAATCAGCCCCAGCATTTT. It translates to CASSKGLTEGSNQPQHF.

The chain joins TRBV12-3 or TRBV12-4 to TRBJ2-2, with D possibly TRBD1 on 5 matching bases. The V and J ends lost 5 bases and 1 base respectively, with 14 bases between them. CDR3 length: 16 residues. This chain's CDR3 is CASSPPPGLNTGELFF. The CDR3 coding sequence is TGTGCCAGCAGTCCCCCGCCAGGGTTGAACACCGGGGAGCTGTTTTTT.

This chain connects TRBV29-1 to TRBJ2-5, with D uncertain. Germline V gene sequence: CDR1 SQVTM, CDR2 ANQGSEA. The CDR3 is 10 amino acids. V gave up 4 bases and J gave up 7 bases, with 7 bases separating them. CDR3 region: CSVVKATQYF. The CDR3 bases are TGCAGCGTTGTAAAGGCGACCCAGTACTTC.

The V and J genes are TRBV15 and TRBJ2-5; 7 nucleotides align to TRBD1. There are 16 residues in the CDR3. The germline CDR1 and CDR2 sequences are LNHNV and YYDKDF (reference sequence). Unmatched junction bases numbered 5, after V lost 1 base and J lost 0 bases. CDR3 nucleotide sequence: TGTGCCACCAGCAGAGTAACCAGGGGGTACCAAGAGACCCAGTACTTC. Amino acid sequence: CATSRVTRGYQETQYF.

The rearrangement joins TRBV12-3 or TRBV12-4 to TRBJ2-5; a weak D match, TRBD2 (6 bases). V dropped 3 bases and J dropped 5 bases, with 10 bases sitting between them. The CDR3 loop spans 13 amino acids. The chain's CDR3 is CASSFVEGETQYF. The CDR3 coding sequence is TGTGCCAGCAGTTTTGTGGAGGGGGAGACCCAGTACTTC.

The CDR3 nucleotides read TGCGCCAGCAGCCAACCGGGTACCCCTGAAGCTTTCTTT. This translates into CASSQPGTPEAFF. The chain combines TRBV4-1 with TRBJ1-1; D gene ambiguous. The V end was cut by 2 bases, the J end by 6 bases, with 10 bases between. Germline V gene lookup returns CDR1 MGHRA and CDR2 YSYEKL. This CDR3 region has 13 residues.

The chain joins TRBV19 to TRBJ1-5; D perhaps matches TRBD1 (6 bases). Trimming pared 7 bases from V and 9 bases from J, leaving 16 bases between. Germline-derived CDR1 and CDR2 are LNHDA and SQIVND (reference sequence). This CDR3 spans 13 amino acids. The CDR3 loop reads CASTPRGGRPQHF. The CDR3 DNA follows: TGTGCCAGTACCCCCAGGGGAGGACGGCCCCAGCATTTT. Full variable domain (remainder filled in from reference TRBV19 and TRBJ1-5): DGGITQSPKYLFRKEGQNVTLSCEQNLNHDAMYWYRQDPGQGLRLIYYSQIVNDFQKGDIAEGYSVSREKKESFPLTVTSAQKNPTAFYLCASTPRGGRPQHFGDGTRLSIL.

The table lists this clonotype with a few counts. The chain recombines TRBV20-1 with TRBJ2-3; 11 nucleotides align to TRBD2. The germline CDR1 and CDR2 sequences are DFQATT and SNEGSKA (reference sequence). V lost 6 bases, J lost 0 bases, and 17 bases stayed unmatched. The CDR3 loop spans 19 amino acids. The CDR3 loop reads CSAAPEIAGGLRSTDTQYF. The CDR3 nucleotides are TGCAGTGCAGCACCCGAGATAGCGGGGGGGTTAAGAAGCACAGATACGCAGTATTTT.

CDR3 coding DNA: TGTGCCAGCAGCCAAACAGGGCTACACGAGCAGTACTTC. Amino acids: CASSQTGLHEQYF. J is TRBJ2-7 and V is TRBV3-1; tentative D call: TRBD1 (6 bases). Trimming stripped 2 bases from V and 5 bases from J, with 10 bases between. Germline-derived CDR1 and CDR2 are LGHDT and YNNKEL (reference sequence). CDR3 length: 13 amino acids.

The V gene is TRBV29-1, the J gene TRBJ1-2; D not resolved. Trimming took 4 bases from V and 2 from J, leaving 14 bases between them. The CDR3 loop spans 14 amino acids. Germline V CDR1 and CDR2: SQVTM, ANQGSEA. CDR3 sequence reads: CSVGLRDPNYGYTF. The CDR3 DNA reads as TGCAGCGTTGGTCTCCGAGACCCCAACTATGGCTACACCTTC.

This clonotype was detected many times. The CDR3 here is CSASRQGANYGYTF. The CDR3 nucleotides read TGCAGTGCTAGCCGACAGGGGGCTAACTATGGCTACACCTTC. The chain joins TRBV20-1 to TRBJ1-2; 9 nucleotides line up with TRBD1. V trimming: 3 bases; J trimming: 0 bases; junction bases outside the gene matches: 2. The CDR3 length is 14 residues. Germline-derived CDR1 and CDR2 are DFQATT and SNEGSKA (reference sequence).

The gene calls are TRBV7-2 and TRBJ2-7; no clear D gene. The CDR3 extends over 14 amino acids. V was pared by 1 base and J by 6 bases, with 13 bases between. Germline lookup yields CDR1 SGHTA and CDR2 FQGNSA. CDR3 in DNA: TGTGCCAGCAGCTTAGGTTCTGGAGCCGTCGAGCAGTACTTC. It translates to CASSLGSGAVEQYF.

This clonotype was seen a handful of times. The J gene is TRBJ2-7, the V gene TRBV7-9, with D maybe TRBD1 (5 bases). V was clipped by 5 bases and J by 3 bases, with 23 bases between them. The CDR3 runs 17 residues. The V gene's germline CDR1 is SEHNR and CDR2 FQNEAQ (reference sequence). The CDR3: CASSPDSYNRIRYEQYF. The CDR3 DNA sequence: TGTGCCAGCAGCCCAGATTCTTACAACAGGATACGCTACGAGCAGTACTTC.

This clonotype was recorded at least ten times. CDR3 coding DNA: TGTGCCAGCAGCCAATTACAGGGGCCGGATACGCAGTATTTT. Its translation is CASSQLQGPDTQYF. The chain recombines TRBV3-1 with TRBJ2-3; TRBD1 matches at 7 bases. The germline gives CDR1 LGHDT, CDR2 YNNKEL (reference sequence). V gave up 2 bases and J gave up 6 bases; unmatched junction bases: 5. The CDR3 has 14 residues.

The V call is TRBV21-1, the J call TRBJ1-1; TRBD1 was called by the table and not checked on the DNA. TRBV21-1 is a listed pseudogene. The length of the CDR3 is 17 residues. CDR3 sequence: CASSSSGGDRLNTEAFF. DNA for the CDR3: TGTGCCAGCAGCTCCTCCGGCGGGGACAGGTTGAACACTGAAGCTTTCTTT.